Listed below are T cell receptor beta chains from one sample, sequenced in a study of T cell responses to AZD1222 COVID-19 vaccine. TCRdb keeps only in-frame clones here, not all; method: immunoSEQ multiplex PCR. The data show about 140,000 clones, and the top ten clones hold roughly 2%. Sequencing used peripheral blood. The receptors here all came from an adult in good health. CDR3s include the opening cysteine and the closing phenylalanine or tryptophan.

TRBJ1-4	TRBV28	CASTPLSLGFVEKLFF
TRBJ1-1	TRBV27	CATRSDRVGMEAFF
TRBJ2-2	TRBV7-8	CASSLKRQGTGELFF
TRBJ1-4	TRBV9	CASSAGGGTAYNEKLFF
TRBJ1-4	TRBV1	CTSSQDNSPESYEKLFF
TRBJ2-2	TRBV6-1	CASSEDARGTGELFF
TRBJ2-5	TRBV6-5	CASSRSDGRGTQYF
TRBJ2-7	TRBV19	CASSMLDSPTIEQYF
TRBJ1-5	TRBV19	CASSIETGGGSQHF
TRBJ2-2	TRBV23-1	CASSHFPGSPGPPRSNTGELFF
TRBJ1-4	TRBV7-2	CASSPGGLGEKLFF
TRBJ2-3	TRBV7-8	CASSLWAVMSTDTQYF
TRBJ1-2	TRBV4-3	CASSQDYRAGYTF
TRBJ2-3	TRBV5-4	CASSLGRETDTQYF
TRBJ1-6	TRBV4-2	CASSQAGGWNSPLHF
TRBJ1-4	TRBV7-9	CASSLGVATTNEKLFF
TRBJ2-7	TRBV3-1/TRBV3-2	CASSQLAVGPYEQYF
TRBJ2-5	TRBV18	CASSPYPTTIQETQYF
TRBJ2-7	TRBV7-9	CASSFSGGAYEQYF
TRBJ2-7	TRBV19	CASRTSGQGYEQYF
TRBJ2-3	TRBV19	CASKTSGGADTQYF
TRBJ1-6	TRBV2	CASRQVNSPLHF
TRBJ2-7	TRBV15	CATSRQDRGSEQYF
TRBJ2-3	TRBV5-4	CASSGVGDFTDTQYF
TRBJ1-2	TRBV28	CASKLSFGGYTF
TRBJ1-2	TRBV7-9	CASSQLTPGGYTF
TRBJ1-1	TRBV6-2/TRBV6-3	CASSYEGNTEAFF
TRBJ1-2	TRBV28	CASSLASVNYGYTF
TRBJ1-2	TRBV28	CASRSQQGAGGYTF
TRBJ1-5	TRBV7-9	CASSSRDSNQPQHF
TRBJ2-1	TRBV4-1	CASSQPVRGSYNEQFF
TRBJ1-5	TRBV10-3	CAISRGSNQPQHF
TRBJ2-7	TRBV5-1	CASSLEGVSSYEQYF
TRBJ2-1	TRBV7-9	CASSLALPEQFF
TRBJ2-1	TRBV19	CASRGQGYNEQFF